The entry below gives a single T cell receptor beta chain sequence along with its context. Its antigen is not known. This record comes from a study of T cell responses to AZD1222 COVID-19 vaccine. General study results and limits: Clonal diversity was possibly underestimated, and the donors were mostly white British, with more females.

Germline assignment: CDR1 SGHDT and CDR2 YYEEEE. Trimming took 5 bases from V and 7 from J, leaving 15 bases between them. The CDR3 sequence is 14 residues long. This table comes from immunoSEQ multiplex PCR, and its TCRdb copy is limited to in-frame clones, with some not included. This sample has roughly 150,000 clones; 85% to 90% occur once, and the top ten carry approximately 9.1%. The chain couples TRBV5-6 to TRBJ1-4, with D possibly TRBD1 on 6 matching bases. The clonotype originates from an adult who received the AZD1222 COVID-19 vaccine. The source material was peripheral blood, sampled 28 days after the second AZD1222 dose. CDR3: CASSTDRSGEKLFF. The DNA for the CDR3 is TGTGCCAGCAGTACTGACAGGTCCGGTGAAAAACTGTTTTTT. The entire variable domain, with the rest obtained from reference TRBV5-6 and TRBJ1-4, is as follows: DAGVTQSPTHLIKTRGQQVTLRCSPKSGHDTVSWYQQALGQGPQFIFQYYEEEERQRGNFPDRFSGHQFPNYSSELNVNALLLGDSALYLCASSTDRSGEKLFFGSGTQLSVL.